What follows are 16 T cell receptor beta chains derived from one specimen sequenced in a study of vaccination effects on CD4 cells after COVID-19 (dated by TCRdb to between 2021 and 2022). After around 10 days of culture, CD4+ T cells were isolated with the EasySep CD4+ T cell isolation kit. Two doses of either the BNT162b2 or the mRNA-1273 mRNA SARS-CoV-2 vaccine were administered to participants. Their target antigens are unknown. The receptor library was made with the immunoSEQ multiplex PCR assay. This immuneACCESS table, as held by TCRdb, lists in-frame sequences with V and J called but not all clones. Of the missing ones, under half trace to an unresolved V gene in checked studies; the others have no known cause. This sample gives about 66,000 clones in total; approximately 80% of them show up just once. The ten largest clonotypes hold about 2.4% of the sample. Material: CD4+ T cells from PBMCs cultured without peptide, obtained after COVID-19 vaccination. These receptors originate from a human donor who received a COVID-19 vaccine.

The chain joins TRBV5-5 to TRBJ1-4; D unclear. This CDR3 is built from 14 residues. V was pared by 3 bases and J by 1 base, with 7 bases between. Germline V lookup: CDR1 SGHKS, CDR2 YYEKEE (reference sequence). The CDR3 region has the DNA TGTGCCAGCAGCTGGACGGGAACTAATGAAAAACTGTTTTTT. Residues: CASSWTGTNEKLFF.

V is TRBV24-1 and J is TRBJ2-5, with D unclear. V was trimmed by 1 base and J by 2 bases, leaving 7 bases between them. Looked up from germline, CDR1 is KGHDR and CDR2 is SFDVKD. The CDR3 has 14 amino acids. The CDR3, as DNA: TGTGCCACCAGTGATTTTACAGCTCAAGAGACCCAGTACTTC. Its protein is CATSDFTAQETQYF.

The chain combines TRBV5-6 with TRBJ1-6, with D tentatively TRBD1 (5 bases). The CDR3 spans 15 residues. The V gene's germline CDR1 is SGHDT and CDR2 YYEEEE. The germline V and J ends were trimmed by 0 bases and 8 bases, with 12 bases remaining between them. For the CDR3, the DNA is TGTGCCAGCAGCTTGGAGAGGGACGGCTATTCACCCCTCCACTTT. This codes for CASSLERDGYSPLHF.

This sequence joins TRBV11-2 and TRBJ2-3, with a tentative D call TRBD2 (6 bases). Trimming shortened V by 6 bases and J by 7 bases, and 20 bases separated the two germline ends. The CDR3 is made up of 15 amino acids. From germline, CDR1 is SGHAT and CDR2 FQNNGV. Written as DNA, the CDR3 is TGTGCCAGCAGTCTAGGGTCGGGCGGGGAAAATACGCAGTATTTT. This gives the protein CASSLGSGGENTQYF.

V usage is TRBV5-1 and J usage is TRBJ2-5; 9 bases line up with TRBD2. Germline values: CDR1 SGHRS, CDR2 YFSETQ. V shed 2 bases, J shed 2 bases, and the junction held 4 bases outside the gene matches. This CDR3 contains 15 residues. The CDR3 here is CASSFSGGDQETQYF. The CDR3 DNA sequence: TGCGCCAGCAGCTTTAGCGGGGGCGATCAAGAGACCCAGTACTTC.

This clone was picked up one time. This chain joins TRBV10-1 and TRBJ2-2; 9 bases fit TRBD1. The V gene end was trimmed by 2 bases and the J gene end by 6 bases; junction bases not matched to a gene: 4. The CDR3 is 15 amino acids. Germline V gene data show CDR1 as WNHNN and CDR2 as SYGVQD (reference sequence). This CDR3 is CASSEGTGYAGELFF. Here the CDR3 DNA reads TGCGCCAGCAGTGAGGGGACAGGGTACGCCGGGGAGCTGTTTTTT.

This clone is medium-sized. This chain joins TRBV6-5 and TRBJ1-4, with a possible D match to TRBD1 (6 bases). The germline V gene encodes CDR1 MNHEY and CDR2 SVGAGI. The V gene lost 6 bases and the J gene lost 6 bases, with 14 bases spanning the gap. This CDR3 has 14 residues. The CDR3 region is CASRRPQGYEKLFF. Written as DNA, the CDR3 is TGTGCCAGCAGGAGACCGCAGGGGTATGAAAAACTGTTTTTT.

V and J are TRBV24-1 and TRBJ1-2; TRBD1 matches 8 bases. The J segment lost 8 bases and the V segment lost 4 bases, leaving 8 bases of the junction unmatched. The CDR3 is made up of 14 amino acids. Germline CDR1 KGHDR, CDR2 SFDVKD. CDR3 DNA: TGTGCCACCAGTGACCCCGGACAGGGCTTCGGCTACACCTTC. This translates into CATSDPGQGFGYTF.

This chain links TRBV18 with TRBJ2-3; TRBD1 aligns across 7 bases. Germline V gene data show CDR1 as KGHSH and CDR2 as LQKENI. The length of the CDR3 is 16 residues. V lost 6 bases to trimming and J lost 2 bases; unmatched junction nucleotides: 11. The CDR3 nucleotides are TGTGCCAGCTCTCCATTGGGACAGTCACACACAGATACGCAGTATTTT. Amino acids: CASSPLGQSHTDTQYF.

This chain connects TRBV5-1 to TRBJ2-2; a weak D match, TRBD2 (5 bases). Trimming left V 5 bases short and J 0 bases short, with 11 bases between. The CDR3 is 15 residues long. Germline CDR1 is SGHRS and CDR2 is YFSETQ. CDR3 sequence: CASRKWETNTGELFF. CDR3 sequence (DNA): TGCGCCAGCAGGAAATGGGAGACGAACACCGGGGAGCTGTTTTTT. The full variable domain, its missing parts supplied by reference TRBV5-1 and TRBJ2-2, is KAGVTQTPRYLIKTRGQQVTLSCSPISGHRSVSWYQQTPGQGLQFLFEYFSETQRNKGNFPGRFSGRQFSNSRSEMNVSTLELGDSALYLCASRKWETNTGELFFGEGSRLTVL.

J is TRBJ1-4 and V is TRBV30; unclear D gene. Trimming cost V 2 bases and J 6 bases, with 13 bases left between them. This CDR3 contains 14 residues. Germline CDR1 reads GTSNPN; CDR2 reads SVGIG (reference sequence). This CDR3 reads CAWSRGRKDEKLFF. CDR3 nucleotide sequence: TGTGCCTGGAGTCGAGGAAGGAAAGATGAAAAACTGTTTTTT.

This clone came up a few times. The V call is TRBV19, the J call TRBJ1-2; D unresolved. Germline V gene data show CDR1 as LNHDA and CDR2 as SQIVND (reference sequence). This CDR3 region has 12 residues. Trimming took 2 bases from V and 6 from J, leaving 7 bases between them. CDR3 DNA sequence: TGTGCCAGTAGTATAAGGACCAATGGCTACACCTTC. Its translation is CASSIRTNGYTF.

This clone was counted between two and nine times. V usage is TRBV5-4 and J usage is TRBJ2-1, with 7 bases that match TRBD1. CDR3 size: 15 residues. V lost 4 bases, J lost 5 bases, and 9 bases stayed unmatched. In germline, CDR1 is SGHNT, CDR2 YYREEE (reference sequence). CDR3 nucleotide sequence: TGTGCCAGCAGCCCGACAGGGACGAAGGACAATGAGCAGTTCTTC. Translated, it gives CASSPTGTKDNEQFF.

This rearrangement joins TRBV5-1 to TRBJ2-5, with TRBD2 as a possible D gene (6 bases). Germline values: CDR1 SGHRS, CDR2 YFSETQ. Trimming stripped 0 bases from V and 2 bases from J, with 11 bases between. The CDR3 runs 15 residues. CDR3: CASSLVAGMQETQYF. The CDR3 DNA reads as TGCGCCAGCAGCTTGGTGGCGGGAATGCAAGAGACCCAGTACTTC.

The chain employs TRBV6-5 and TRBJ1-4, with TRBD1 as a possible D gene (6 bases). With 2 bases removed from V and 2 bases from J, the gap between germline ends came to 12 bases. In germline, CDR1 is MNHEY, CDR2 SVGAGI. The CDR3 spans 16 residues. This CDR3 reads CASSYTGTTTNEKLFF. CDR3 nucleotide sequence: TGTGCCAGCAGTTACACCGGGACAACCACTAATGAAAAACTGTTTTTT.

The rearrangement uses TRBV15 and TRBJ1-1; D may be TRBD1 (5 bases). This CDR3 contains 15 residues. V gave up 3 bases and J gave up 4 bases, with 15 bases separating them. Looked up from germline, CDR1 is LNHNV and CDR2 is YYDKDF (reference sequence). The CDR3 region is CATSSVSRRGTEAFF. As DNA, the CDR3 is TGTGCCACCAGCAGTGTTTCCAGGAGGGGCACTGAAGCTTTCTTT.